This T cell receptor (beta chain) was profiled in a study of T cell changes during pregnancy in multiple sclerosis. The table came from immunoSEQ multiplex PCR; TCRdb's copy has only in-frame clones and leaves some out. The repertoire holds roughly 45,000 clones, with less than 90% as singletons. From germline, CDR1 is LGHNA and CDR2 YNFKEQ. The length of the CDR3 is 16 residues. The V end lost 0 bases, the J end lost 5 bases, and 14 bases lay between the germline ends. This clone was seen a handful of times. This specimen was CD4+ T cells from peripheral blood mononuclear cells, taken in the second trimester of pregnancy. The receptor was isolated from a female donor with multiple sclerosis, enrolled in a pregnancy study. The rearrangement links TRBV4-2 to TRBJ2-1; D gene unclear. CDR3 protein: CASSQDIRGGNNEQFF. The CDR3 DNA sequence: TGTGCCAGCAGCCAAGATATTCGAGGCGGAAACAATGAGCAGTTCTTC.